Presented here are 26 T cell receptor beta chains from one specimen sequenced in a study of T cell clonality in common variable immunodeficiency. Some clones are missing from TCRdb's copy, which holds only in-frame ones; the method was immunoSEQ multiplex PCR. The sample has around 39,000 clones, none seen only once. The sequencing input was peripheral blood mononuclear cells. Receptors were obtained from a person between 18 and 75 years old in good health.

This clone was detected ten times or more. The observed sequence ends 3 residues before the CDR3 terminus, with the missing tail filled in from the germline J gene. The rearrangement links TRBV29-1 to TRBJ2-1, with TRBD1 matching 12 bases. Losses at the gene ends were 4 bases for V and 8 bases for J; bases not matched to a gene: 9. The length of the CDR3 is 15 residues. Germline V lookup: CDR1 SQVTM, CDR2 ANQGSEA. The CDR3 loop reads CSVGYWGTGGHEQFF. The sequenced CDR3 bases are TGCAGCGTTGGGTATTGGGGGACAGGGGGCCATGAG.

This clone was recorded at least ten times. The CDR3 end lies 3 residues beyond the end of the read and is filled in from the germline J gene. This rearrangement joins TRBV19 to TRBJ2-3; perhaps TRBD2 as D (5 bases). CDR1 is LNHDA and CDR2 is SQIVND in the germline V gene (reference sequence). The CDR3 is 13 amino acids. The V and J ends lost 8 bases and 0 bases respectively, with 9 bases between them. The covered CDR3 bases are TGTGCCAGTGAGACTACTAGCACAGATACG. Translated: CASETTSTDT. From start to end, the CDR3 is CASETTSTDTQYF.

Ten or more counts support this clone. Coverage ceases 3 residues before the CDR3 finishes, and the germline J gene fills in the end. The chain couples TRBV5-4 to TRBJ1-2, with D uncertain. V lost 3 bases and J 0 bases, leaving 12 bases between the germline ends. CDR3 length equals 15 residues. Germline CDR1 SGHNT, CDR2 YYREEE (reference sequence). The part of the CDR3 DNA that was read is TGTGCCAGCAGCTCGTTATTGTATTCTAACTATGGC. Its protein is CASSSLLYSNYG. The entire CDR3 protein is CASSSLLYSNYGYTF.

There are a few counts of this clone. The CDR3 spells CSALLAGGPFVEQFF. The sequenced part of the CDR3 DNA is TGCAGTGCTTTACTAGCGGGGGGGCCTTTCGTTGAG. This chain connects TRBV20-1 to TRBJ2-1; TRBD2 aligns across 13 bases. The DNA ends 3 residues before the CDR3 does, and the rest of the CDR3 is filled in from the germline J gene. The CDR3 has 15 residues. Germline V lookup: CDR1 DFQATT, CDR2 SNEGSKA (reference sequence). Trimming removed 5 bases from V and 9 bases from J; junction bases left unmatched: 10.

This clone was picked up many times. From the germline J gene comes the end of the CDR3, since the read stops 3 residues before it. The chain carries TRBV20-1 and TRBJ2-5, with 7 nucleotides matching TRBD2. Germline V lookup: CDR1 DFQATT, CDR2 SNEGSKA (reference sequence). CDR3 length: 13 residues. The CDR3 loop reads CSAREGLRGTQYF. The CDR3 DNA, read in part, is TGCAGTGCTAGAGAGGGACTAAGGGGTACC.

With regard to this clone: Read sequence stops 3 residues before the CDR3 end, and the germline J gene provides the missing end. This chain joins TRBV5-5 and TRBJ2-3, with D possibly matching TRBD2 (6 bases). The V and J ends lost 4 bases and 0 bases respectively, with 12 bases between them. CDR3 length equals 15 residues. CDR1 and CDR2 (germline): SGHKS, YYEKEE (reference sequence). CDR3 residues: CASSVGDLSTDTQYF. The CDR3 bases that were read are TGTGCCAGCAGCGTTGGGGACTTAAGCACAGATACG.

This clone occurred many times. The CDR3 end lies 3 residues beyond the end of the read and is filled in from the germline J gene. The chain joins TRBV7-9 to TRBJ2-2; 9 bases match TRBD1. The CDR3 sequence is 14 residues long. Germline V gene lookup returns CDR1 SEHNR and CDR2 FQNEAQ (reference sequence). The CDR3 loop is CASRTGATNEKLFF. CDR3 DNA, as far as it was read: TGTGCCAGCCGGACAGGGGCCACTAATGAAAAG.

In its sample, this clone was seen a few times. The CDR3 end falls 3 residues outside the read, so it is completed with the germline J gene. Other DNA variants within this sample encode the same CDR3. V usage is TRBV7-9 and J usage is TRBJ1-2; D is uncertain. The CDR3 sequence is 12 residues long. Germline CDR1 SEHNR, CDR2 FQNEAQ (reference sequence). CDR3 DNA (partial): TGTGCCAGCAGCTTAGAAGAGGGCCGC. Translating gives CASSLEEGR. The full CDR3 reads CASSLEEGRYTF.

There are many counts of this clone. The read gets to within 3 residues of the CDR3 end, and the germline J gene fills in the rest. This chain links TRBV6-4 with TRBJ2-1; D may be TRBD2 (6 bases). The germline V gene has CDR1 MRHNA and CDR2 SNTAGT. The CDR3 loop spans 14 amino acids. The germline V and J ends were trimmed by 3 bases and 4 bases, with 10 bases remaining between them. The sequenced CDR3 bases are TGTGCCAGCAGTGATCTCGGGGGATACAATGAG. Residues: CASSDLGGYNE. The complete CDR3 reads CASSDLGGYNEQFF.

Note on this clone: The read ends 3 residues shy of where the CDR3 ends; the end is completed using the germline J gene. The chain combines TRBV30 with TRBJ1-1; no clear D gene. CDR3 size: 17 residues. Trimming shortened V by 1 base and J by 0 bases, and 18 bases separated the two germline ends. Germline loops: CDR1 GTSNPN, CDR2 SVGIG (reference sequence). Incomplete CDR3 DNA: TGTGCCTGGAGTGATTATATTACGAACAGCCTGAACACTGAA. Its protein product is CAWSDYITNSLNTE. In full, the CDR3 reads CAWSDYITNSLNTEAFF.

This clone was seen at least ten times. The sequence runs out 3 residues before the end of the CDR3; the remainder is reconstructed from the germline J gene. V gene TRBV7-3 combines with J gene TRBJ2-5; D uncertain. This CDR3 contains 12 residues. Germline V gene lookup returns CDR1 SGHTA and CDR2 FQGTGA. The V end lost 2 bases, the J end lost 5 bases, and 6 bases lay between the germline ends. CDR3 protein: CASSLARETQYF. CDR3 bases read: TGTGCCAGCAGCTTAGCTCGGGAGACC.

Remarks on this clone: The read stops 3 residues short of the end of the CDR3; the missing end is completed from the germline J gene. V usage is TRBV19 and J usage is TRBJ2-3; 8 bases agree with TRBD2. Germline CDR1 LNHDA, CDR2 SQIVND (reference sequence). V dropped 7 bases and J dropped 2; count of bases not matched to a gene: 11. The CDR3 is made up of 16 amino acids. Partial CDR3 DNA: TGTGCCAGTATCCCCCGCGGGGGGCCCTCCACAGATACG. It codes for CASIPRGGPSTDT. From start to end, the CDR3 is CASIPRGGPSTDTQYF.

This clone was recorded a few times. The read ends 3 residues early relative to the CDR3; the germline J gene fills the gap. V gene TRBV19 combines with J gene TRBJ1-2, with TRBD1 as a possible D gene (5 bases). CDR3 length: 13 residues. Germline V gene data show CDR1 as LNHDA and CDR2 as SQIVND (reference sequence). The CDR3 DNA, read in part, is TGTGCCAGTAGTGCGGGACTTCCTGACGAC. It codes for CASSAGLPDD. The whole CDR3 region reads CASSAGLPDDYTF.

Ten or more counts support this clone. The sequence runs out 3 residues before the end of the CDR3; the remainder is reconstructed from the germline J gene. The V call is TRBV5-1, the J call TRBJ1-2; 11 positions match TRBD1. Trimming at V came to 2 bases and at J to 6 bases, leaving 18 bases not matched to a gene. Germline CDR1 reads SGHRS; CDR2 reads YFSETQ. The CDR3 is made up of 19 amino acids. CDR3 amino acids: CASSLRLRGQGVKENGYTF. The CDR3 bases that were read are TGCGCCAGCAGCTTAAGACTCCGGGGACAGGGGGTTAAAGAAAATGGC.

This clone has at least ten counts. Sequencing ends 3 residues short of the CDR3 end; the germline J gene provides the rest. The chain uses TRBV28 and TRBJ1-5; 7 nucleotides align to TRBD1. Germline CDR1 is MDHEN and CDR2 is SYDVKM. The junction had 6 bases not matched to a gene; V was cut back by 6 bases and J by 4 bases. This CDR3 has 14 residues. CDR3 residues: CASSLDRANQPQHF. The covered CDR3 bases are TGTGCCAGCAGCCTCGACAGGGCTAATCAGCCC.

With regard to this clone: The sequenced fragment ends 3 residues before the CDR3 boundary, so the rest is inferred from the germline J gene. The V and J genes are TRBV20-1 and TRBJ2-3, with 7 bases lining up with TRBD2. Germline CDR1 DFQATT, CDR2 SNEGSKA (reference sequence). The CDR3 has 14 amino acids. The CDR3 is CSASGEGRQETQYF. The covered CDR3 bases are TGCAGTGCTAGCGGGGAGGGAAGGCAAGAGACG.

This clone was detected many times. Coverage ceases 3 residues before the CDR3 finishes, and the germline J gene fills in the end. The chain joins TRBV19 to TRBJ2-7; 9 bases map to TRBD1. Germline CDR1 and CDR2: LNHDA and SQIVND (reference sequence). Germline trimming cut 1 base from V and 3 bases from J; bases unmatched to any gene: 4. The CDR3 runs 15 residues. The CDR3 here is CASSIGGTGRYEQYF. Incomplete CDR3 DNA: TGTGCCAGTAGTATAGGAGGGACAGGGCGCTACGAG.

In its sample, this clone was seen many times. Sequencing ends 3 residues short of the CDR3 end; the germline J gene provides the rest. The chain has TRBV7-8 and TRBJ2-1, with a possible D match to TRBD1 (5 bases). V dropped 0 bases and J dropped 4 bases, with 10 bases sitting between them. The CDR3 runs to 15 residues. Germline V gene data show CDR1 as SGHVS and CDR2 as FQNEAQ. The DNA read from the CDR3 is TGTGCCAGCAGCTTAGCGCTTACAGGATACAATGAG. Amino acids: CASSLALTGYNE. In full, the CDR3 is CASSLALTGYNEQFF.

This clone was detected ten times or more. The read terminates 3 residues ahead of where the CDR3 ends, so the germline J gene completes it. The chain couples TRBV28 to TRBJ1-2, with 7 bases that match TRBD1. The CDR3 extends over 13 amino acids. Per the germline V gene, CDR1 is MDHEN and CDR2 is SYDVKM. V lost 9 bases, J lost 5 bases, and 9 bases stayed unmatched. The sequenced part of the CDR3 DNA is TGTGCCAGTCTAGGAACAGGGGTTTATGGC. Translating it yields CASLGTGVYG. In full, the CDR3 is CASLGTGVYGYTF.

This clone was recorded a few times. Since a much larger clone is just one base distant, this may be a read error. The read ends 3 residues shy of where the CDR3 ends; the end is completed using the germline J gene. The J gene is TRBJ2-2, the V gene TRBV5-1; 8 positions match TRBD2. The germline V gene has CDR1 SGHRS and CDR2 YFSETQ. The CDR3 has 18 residues. Here the CDR3 reads CASSLALAGTSGANVLFF. The DNA read from the CDR3 is TGCGCCAGCAGCTTGGCTTTAGCGGGAACATCTGGGGCCAACGTG. The full variable domain, its missing parts supplied by reference TRBV5-1 and TRBJ2-2, is KAGVTQTPRYLIKTRGQQVTLSCSPISGHRSVSWYQQTPGQGLQFLFEYFSETQRNKGNFPGRFSGRQFSNSRSEMNVSTLELGDSALYLCASSLALAGTSGANVLFFGEGSRLTVL.

At least ten counts were recorded for this clone. Sequencing ends 3 residues short of the CDR3 end; the germline J gene provides the rest. This chain uses TRBV5-6 with TRBJ1-1; D may be TRBD1 (6 bases). The CDR3 is made up of 13 amino acids. The germline gives CDR1 SGHDT, CDR2 YYEEEE. V lost 4 bases and J 5 bases, leaving 12 bases between the germline ends. CDR3 in amino acids: CASSHREETEAFF. CDR3 DNA (partial): TGTGCCAGCAGCCACAGGGAGGAGACTGAA.

This clone was picked up many times. From the germline J gene comes the end of the CDR3, since the read stops 3 residues before it. The chain is built from TRBV6-1 and TRBJ2-7; 9 bases are shared with TRBD1. The trim removed 4 bases at V and 2 bases at J, leaving 6 bases unmatched. Per germline, CDR1 MNHNS and CDR2 SASEGT. The CDR3 is 15 amino acids. The CDR3 sequence is CASSANTGGTYEQYF. The CDR3 DNA, read in part, is TGTGCCAGCAGTGCGAATACAGGGGGCACCTACGAG.

On this clone: Read sequence stops 3 residues before the CDR3 end, and the germline J gene provides the missing end. The V and J genes are TRBV20-1 and TRBJ2-7; D might be TRBD2 (5 bases). CDR1 and CDR2 (germline): DFQATT, SNEGSKA (reference sequence). This CDR3 has 15 residues. The V end was cut by 2 bases, the J end by 6 bases, with 20 bases between. CDR3 DNA, as far as it was read: TGCAGTGCTAGACCCCCTCGGCAGAGCAGCGGCGAG. This translates into CSARPPRQSSGE. The whole CDR3 sequence is CSARPPRQSSGEQYF.

This clone appeared a few times. CDR3 DNA, as far as it was read: TGTGCCAGCAGCGGTACTAGCGGGGGTAAAGAGGAGACG. Its translation is CASSGTSGGKEET. The whole CDR3 protein is CASSGTSGGKEETQYF. The chain carries TRBV2 and TRBJ2-3; 11 bases map to TRBD2. The read is 3 residues too short to cover the CDR3 end, so that end is filled in from the germline J gene. Germline CDR1 and CDR2: SNHLY and FYNNEI. This CDR3 has 16 residues.

On this clone: The read terminates 3 residues ahead of where the CDR3 ends, so the germline J gene completes it. V gene TRBV19 combines with J gene TRBJ1-2; D unclear. From germline, CDR1 is LNHDA and CDR2 SQIVND (reference sequence). The CDR3 runs 16 residues. CDR3 DNA, as far as it was read: TGTGCCAGTAGTATACTGGCGGGAGGAGCCAAAAACATC. It yields the protein CASSILAGGAKNI. The complete CDR3 protein is CASSILAGGAKNIYTF.

CDR3 protein: CASSPMTSFNDYTF. The DNA read from the CDR3 is TGTGCCAGCAGCCCGATGACTAGTTTCAATGAC. This chain joins TRBV7-2 and TRBJ1-2; D is unclear. The CDR3 end is not reached by the read, which stops 3 residues before it; the germline J gene fills it in. Germline loops: CDR1 SGHTA, CDR2 FQGNSA. The CDR3 is 14 amino acids.